A selection of T cell receptor beta chains follows, all from one sample in a study of beta chain features in type 1 diabetes. Generated by immunoSEQ multiplex PCR, the TCRdb table keeps only in-frame clones and is missing some. This table holds about 160,000 clones, 8% to 8.5% found once. The sequenced sample consisted of central memory CD4+ T cells from blood. These receptors all come from a woman between 18 and 30 years old with type 1 diabetes. Both conserved end residues are part of each CDR3. D genes are given only for firm matches. Clone size, where shown, is once, few, many, or a class for clones that have expanded.

>TRBD1|TRBJ2-5|TRBV2|.
TGTGCCAGCAGATTTGACAGGGGGCCAGAGACCCAGTACTTC
CASRFDRGPETQYF
>TRBD2|TRBJ2-3|TRBV7-2|.
TGCGCCAGCAGCCCAGGACTAGCGGGCACAGGTACGCAGTATTTT
CASSPGLAGTGTQYF
>TRBD2|TRBJ2-3|TRBV7-2|many
TGTGCCAGCAGCCCGGGACTAGCGGGGGGACTCACAGATACGCAGTATTTT
CASSPGLAGGLTDTQYF
>.|TRBJ2-3|TRBV6-4|few
TGTGCCAGCAGCGTGCAGGGCGCCACCGGAGATACGCAGTATTTT
CASSVQGATGDTQYF
>.|TRBJ2-7|TRBV11-2|few
TGTGCCAGCAGCTTAAATCAGGGGTACTACGAGCAGTACTTC
CASSLNQGYYEQYF
>.|TRBJ2-5|TRBV4-1|few
TGCGCCAGCAGCCCAGGCCTACAAGAGACCCAGTACTTC
CASSPGLQETQYF
>.|TRBJ2-7|TRBV15|few
TGTGCCACCAGCACCCAGGCATGGTCCATCTCCGAGCAGTACTTC
CATSTQAWSISEQYF
>.|TRBJ1-5|TRBV5-6|.
TGTGCCAGCAGCTTGAGGTTTGCGGGGAATCAGCCCCAGCATTTT
CASSLRFAGNQPQHF
>TRBD1|TRBJ2-3|TRBV11-2|.
TGTGCCAGCAGCACTGGGACAGGGGAGGGAGATACGCAGTATTTT
CASSTGTGEGDTQYF
>.|TRBJ1-2|TRBV5-1|.
TGCGCCAGCAGCTTGGCTCTCGATGGCTACACCTTC
CASSLALDGYTF
>.|TRBJ2-3|TRBV5-1|.
TGCGCCAGCAGTGGCGGGCCCGCTAGCACAGATACGCAGTATTTT
CASSGGPASTDTQYF
>.|TRBJ2-4|TRBV14|.
TGTGCCAGCAGCCTCCTCGCTAGTGGGAACATTCAGTACTTC
CASSLLASGNIQYF
>TRBD1|TRBJ1-4|TRBV5-1|.
TGCGCCAGCAGCTCGGACAGGGGTAATGAAAAACTGTTTTTT
CASSSDRGNEKLFF
>.|TRBJ2-2|TRBV9|.
TGTGCCAGCAGCGTAACTGCGGAGAACACCGGGGAGCTGTTTTTT
CASSVTAENTGELFF
>.|TRBJ1-1|TRBV29-1|many
TGCAGCGTCCCCATAGCGACAGGAGAAGCTTTCTTT
CSVPIATGEAFF